This record concerns one T cell receptor beta chain sequence. What it recognizes is unknown. The sample comes from a study of T-cell memory formation after mild COVID-19. Study-level background: TCR clusters largely stayed donor specific.

General study findings and limits: Later expanders leaned CD4+, whereas clones that contracted between day 15 and 85 were balanced CD4/CD8.

This CDR3 spans 14 amino acids. V was shortened by 4 bases and J by 5 bases, with 15 bases between the two germline ends. Germline assignment: CDR1 SGHTS and CDR2 YDEGEE. Constant-segment primers and 5'RACE yielded cDNA libraries for TCR alpha and TCR beta, each carrying sample barcodes and UMIs. Using its own MiXCR run on the 5' RACE reads, TCRdb lists one record per CDR3 protein. The sample has more than 300,000 distinct CDR3 sequences; 20% to 25% are singletons. The source material was PBMCs or a T cell subset sorted from them (not recorded which). The rearrangement joins TRBV5-8 to TRBJ2-5; perhaps TRBD1 as D (5 bases). This TCR derives from a man between 18 and 29 years old who had mild COVID-19 (a few samples of this study predate the infection). Cell type and time point are not known. The CDR3 here is CASSEDQGTETQYF. Here the CDR3 DNA reads TGTGCCAGCAGCGAGGACCAGGGCACGGAGACCCAGTACTTC.